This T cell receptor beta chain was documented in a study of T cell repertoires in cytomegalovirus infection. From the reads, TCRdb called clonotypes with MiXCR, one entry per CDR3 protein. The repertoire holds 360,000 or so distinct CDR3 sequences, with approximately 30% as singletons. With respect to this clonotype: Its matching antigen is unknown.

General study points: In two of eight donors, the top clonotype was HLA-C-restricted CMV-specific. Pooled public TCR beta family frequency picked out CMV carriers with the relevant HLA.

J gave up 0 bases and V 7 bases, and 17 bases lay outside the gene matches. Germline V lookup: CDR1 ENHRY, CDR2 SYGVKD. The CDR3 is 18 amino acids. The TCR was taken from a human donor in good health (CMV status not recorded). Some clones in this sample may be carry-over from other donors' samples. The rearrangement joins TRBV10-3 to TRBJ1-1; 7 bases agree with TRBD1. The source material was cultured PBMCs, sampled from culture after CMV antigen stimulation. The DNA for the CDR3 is TGTGCCATCAAGGGAACCCCAAGACAGGGCGCCCTGAACACTGAAGCTTTCTTT. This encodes CAIKGTPRQGALNTEAFF.